This is a list of T cell receptor beta chains from one sample in a study of OX40 agonist ivuxolimab in advanced cancers. Data came from immunoSEQ multiplex PCR; TCRdb stores just in-frame clones and leaves some out. The sample carries 20,000 to 30,000 clones, under 85% recorded once. The sequencing here drew on CD4+ or CD8+ T cells sorted from blood, taken in a trial of the OX40 agonist ivuxolimab. All receptors derive from an adult with an advanced solid tumor such as melanoma, head and neck, liver or kidney cancer. Each CDR3 is given with its conserved first and last residue. A D gene is named only where the DNA matches it firmly. Not all rows give a size; the values are once, few, many and, for expanded clones, a class.

TRBV7-8,TRBJ1-3,-,-,TGTGCCAGCAGCTTAGGGACACAGACATACACTGGAAACACCATATATTTT,CASSLGTQTYTGNTIYF
TRBV30,TRBJ2-1,-,TRBD1,TGTGCCTGGAGTTCCGGGACAGGGGGCTCTGAGCAGTTCTTC,CAWSSGTGGSEQFF
TRBV18,TRBJ1-4,-,-,TGTGCCAGCTCACCGGTCATAGTCGACAATAATGAAAAACTGTTTTTT,CASSPVIVDNNEKLFF
TRBV2,TRBJ1-6,few,TRBD1,TGTGCCAGCGACAGGGTTGGGGACAATTCACCCCTCCACTTT,CASDRVGDNSPLHF
TRBV6-1,TRBJ1-6,-,-,TGTGCCAGCAGTGTAATTACGGTCTCTTCACCCCTCCACTTT,CASSVITVSSPLHF
TRBV16,TRBJ2-5,-,-,TGTGCCAGCAGCCAATCGGGCGGGACCCAGTACTTC,CASSQSGGTQYF
TRBV28,TRBJ1-5,-,-,TGTGCCAGCAGTACCGGGACAACTGGCAATCAGCCCCAGCATTTT,CASSTGTTGNQPQHF
TRBV19,TRBJ1-5,-,-,TGTGCCAGTAGTATAGGACAGTCAAATAGTCAGCCCCAGCATTTT,CASSIGQSNSQPQHF
TRBV5-1,TRBJ2-7,-,-,TGCGCCAGCAGCTTGGCGACAAGCTACGAGCAGTACTTC,CASSLATSYEQYF
TRBV10-3,TRBJ2-7,-,-,TGTGCCATCAGTGGACAGGCCTACGAGCAGTACTTC,CAISGQAYEQYF
TRBV6-5,TRBJ2-2,-,-,TGTGCCAGCAGTTACTCCGGACCTCCAACCGGGGAGCTGTTTTTT,CASSYSGPPTGELFF
TRBV6-1,TRBJ2-7,-,-,TGTGCCAGCAGTGAGCTCCAGAAGACAGGCGACTACGAGCAGTACTTC,CASSELQKTGDYEQYF
TRBV19,TRBJ1-6,-,-,TGTGCCAGTAGTATGGCGGAGAGCTACTATAATTCACCCCTCCACTTT,CASSMAESYYNSPLHF
TRBV19,TRBJ2-7,-,-,TGTGCCAGTAGTAGCAGGGAGGCCTACGAGCAGTACTTC,CASSSREAYEQYF
TRBV27,TRBJ2-4,once,-,TGTGCCAGCAGTTTAGGGACAGCCAAAAACATTCAGTACTTC,CASSLGTAKNIQYF
TRBV7-9,TRBJ1-1,-,TRBD1,TGTGCCAGCAGCCCTAACCCGGGACAGGAGAACACTGAAGCTTTCTTT,CASSPNPGQENTEAFF
TRBV2,TRBJ2-3,-,-,TGTGCCAGCTTTATGACAGGCACAGATACGCAGTATTTT,CASFMTGTDTQYF
TRBV19,TRBJ2-5,-,-,TGTGCCAGTAGTCCTGGGATGCAAGAGACCCAGTACTTC,CASSPGMQETQYF
TRBV28,TRBJ2-7,-,-,TGTGCCAGCAGTACCGACGGACGGGAACCCTACGAGCAGTACTTC,CASSTDGREPYEQYF
TRBV5-1,TRBJ2-5,-,-,TGCGCCAGCAGCTCAGGACGCCCCCCAGAGACCCAGTACTTC,CASSSGRPPETQYF
TRBV6-6,TRBJ2-3,-,-,TGTGCCAGCAGTTACCCCCGGACAGATACGCAGTATTTT,CASSYPRTDTQYF
TRBV27,TRBJ1-3,-,TRBD1,TGTGCCAGCAGTAAGGGACAGGGGGCCTCTGGAAACACCATATATTTT,CASSKGQGASGNTIYF
TRBV14,TRBJ2-7,medium-sized,-,TGTGCCAGCAGCCAGATTAGCTACGAGCAGTACTTC,CASSQISYEQYF
TRBV27,TRBJ2-5,once,TRBD1,TGTGCCAGCAGTTTAGGGTGGGGACAGTGGGAGACCCAGTACTTC,CASSLGWGQWETQYF
TRBV5-5,TRBJ1-2,-,-,TGTGCCAGCAGCTTGGATGTGGTTAACTATGGCTACACCTTC,CASSLDVVNYGYTF
TRBV7-9,TRBJ1-1,-,TRBD1,TGTGCCAGCAGCTTCGGACAGGGAAGGACTGAAGCTTTCTTT,CASSFGQGRTEAFF
TRBV6-5,TRBJ1-5,-,TRBD1,TGTGCCAGCAGCGACAGGGAGGATCAGCCCCAGCATTTT,CASSDREDQPQHF
TRBV5-5,TRBJ2-5,-,-,TGTGCCAGCAGCTTGGGAGGGGCGCGACAAGAGACCCAGTACTTC,CASSLGGARQETQYF